Given below is one T cell receptor (beta chain) in context. No antigen is known for it. The input lacks base qualities; no much larger clone sits a single base away. The TCR beta CDR3 regions were amplified from the RNA transcripts. A first-round RT-PCR of the TCR CDR3 used the HTBI primer set with the Qiagen OneStep RT-PCR kit. Libraries were constructed in a second round of multiplex PCR, after which size selection and purification were carried out. Libraries were sequenced paired-end with 100 bp reads on an Illumina HiSeq2000. As for the authors' bioinformatics: SOAPnuke was used to process the raw data, with reads discarded if the reads contained adapters or uncalled bases, had a mean Phred below 15, or lacked an exact constant-primer or identifier match. High-quality paired reads were merged using COPE v1.2.5, and each unique nucleotide sequence was defined as a clonotype. Clonotypes were aligned to IMGT TRBV, TRBD and TRBJ reference segments using MiTCR v1.1. The analysis was restricted to V-J combinations with a frequency above 0.0001, which together covered just over 99% of the repertoires. A TCS score was defined as the ratio between F50 (clonal expansion) and ExV (chaos), using BLOSUM62-based TCRdist between CDR3 peptides within each V-J. Welch's t-statistics and random forest reduced fewer than 550 V-J features to roughly 13, which were used in a naive Bayes classifier (R e1071). The Morisita-Horn index was used to measure how similar the thyroid and blood repertoires were. TCRdb handled the public reads itself, with Q25 trimming in fastp and clone calling in MiXCR, and kept productive beta chains. Merged by CDR3 protein, the rows form single entries marked with the most common genes and DNA. TCRdb assigned the V and J calls; the authors' analysis was not used. For this sample there are 540,000 or so distinct CDR3 sequences; around 42% appear just once. Jointly, the top ten make up 15% to 20% of the sample.

The data derive from a study of T cells in Graves' hyperthyroidism and ophthalmopathy (dated by TCRdb to between 2017 and 2020). A note on the overall study: To identify distinguishing TCR V-J signatures, a discovery cohort of roughly 100 patients was used, comprising 43 with Graves' ophthalmopathy and some 57 with stable Graves' hyperthyroidism. TCR Vbeta CDR3 sequencing of some 140 peripheral blood samples (43 ophthalmopathy, about 75 hyperthyroidism and some 17 progressor patients) is reported in the paper. After sampling, hyperthyroidism patients received methimazole starting at 30 mg daily, and ophthalmopathy patients received high-dose intravenous methylprednisolone. The approximately 95 discovery patients were divided at random into training and test sets in a 7:3 ratio. Prospective prediction of ophthalmopathy was tested in an independent validation cohort of 18 hyperthyroidism patients and around 16 patients who later progressed to ophthalmopathy. The study also compared thyroid tissue and blood T-cell repertoires from roughly six Graves' hyperthyroidism patients. Summary of the overall study and its limitations: No statistical method was used to fix the sample size in advance, and group allocation was not hidden from the investigators. A 13 V-J signature model separated ophthalmopathy from stable hyperthyroidism, with roughly 88% sensitivity and 81.08% specificity in cross-validation and 80%/75% in testing. Most expanded thyroid clonotypes (frequency above 0.001) were also detected in blood, suggesting blood repertoires may reflect thyroid immune responses. In validation, progression to ophthalmopathy was predicted by the model with 70.59% sensitivity and 72.22% specificity, a median of about 6.8 months before onset.

The junction carries 10 bases between V and J, which are trimmed by 1 base and 4 bases respectively. Taken from the germline V gene, the CDR1 and CDR2 loops are SNHLY and FYNNEI. From the cysteine up to the phenylalanine, the CDR3 has a length of 14 residues. Of all the DNA, just the CDR3 is kept, 42 bases in frame from base 1. Any patient with an uncontrolled infection, another autoimmune disease, pregnancy or lactation was excluded. Clinical symptoms, serum thyroxine and TRAb, thyroid ultrasound, and orbital computed tomography formed the basis for the diagnoses. Trizol reagent was used to extract total RNA, and RNA quality was then checked on an Agilent 2100 Bioanalyzer.

The receptor was isolated from an adult woman with Graves' disease, either hyperthyroidism or ophthalmopathy (not recorded which). The chain employs TRBV2 and TRBJ1-1; a confident D gene designation cannot be given. The sample comprised peripheral blood or thyroid tissue (not recorded which). The CDR3 reads as follows: CASSEDGRSTEAFF. The nucleotide sequence is given as TGTGCCAGCAGTGAAGATGGGAGGAGCACTGAAGCTTTCTTT.